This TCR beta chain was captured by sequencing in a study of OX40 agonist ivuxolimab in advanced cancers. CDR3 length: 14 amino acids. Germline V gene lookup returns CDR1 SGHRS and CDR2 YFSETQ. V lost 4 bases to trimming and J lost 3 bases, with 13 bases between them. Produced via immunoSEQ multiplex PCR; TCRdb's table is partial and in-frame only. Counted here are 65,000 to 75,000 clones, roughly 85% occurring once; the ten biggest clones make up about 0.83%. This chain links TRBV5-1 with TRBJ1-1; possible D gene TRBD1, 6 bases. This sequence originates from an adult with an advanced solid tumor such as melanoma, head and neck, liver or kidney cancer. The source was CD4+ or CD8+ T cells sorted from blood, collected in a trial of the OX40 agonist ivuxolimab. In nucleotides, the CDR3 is TGCGCCAGCAGCCCACAGGGATGGGACACTGAAGCTTTCTTT. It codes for CASSPQGWDTEAFF.